This T cell receptor beta chain derives from a study of graft-versus-host responses after intestinal transplantation. Findings of the study overall: GvH clones turned up in recipient marrow; some had shown up first in ileum or blood.

Using immunoSEQ multiplex PCR, the repertoire was profiled, and TCRdb retains in-frame clones only, with some absent. Here the sample spans approximately 9,900 clones, 30% to 35% being singletons. The CDR3 loop spans 15 amino acids. J was trimmed by 4 bases and V by 0 bases; bases with no gene match: 1. Germline V CDR1 and CDR2: SGHTA, FQGNSA. The culture paired approximately 200,000 irradiated violet-dye-labeled stimulators with approximately 200,000 CFSE-labeled responders. Sorting was performed after the reaction on proliferating CFSE-low CD3+CD4+ and CD3+CD8+ responders. The rearrangement joins TRBV7-2 to TRBJ2-2; TRBD2 matches at 8 bases. The sequencing used alloreactive CD8+ T cells from a mixed lymphocyte reaction culture, collected before transplantation. Stated subset: CFSE-low proliferating T cells sorted from roughly 6-day pre-transplant mixed lymphocyte reaction (GvH or HvG direction). The receptor comes from a human patient who was an organ donor for intestinal transplantation. The CDR3 reads CASSLAGGVTGELFF. The CDR3 nucleotides are TGTGCCAGCAGCTTAGCCGGGGGGGTCACCGGGGAGCTGTTTTTT.